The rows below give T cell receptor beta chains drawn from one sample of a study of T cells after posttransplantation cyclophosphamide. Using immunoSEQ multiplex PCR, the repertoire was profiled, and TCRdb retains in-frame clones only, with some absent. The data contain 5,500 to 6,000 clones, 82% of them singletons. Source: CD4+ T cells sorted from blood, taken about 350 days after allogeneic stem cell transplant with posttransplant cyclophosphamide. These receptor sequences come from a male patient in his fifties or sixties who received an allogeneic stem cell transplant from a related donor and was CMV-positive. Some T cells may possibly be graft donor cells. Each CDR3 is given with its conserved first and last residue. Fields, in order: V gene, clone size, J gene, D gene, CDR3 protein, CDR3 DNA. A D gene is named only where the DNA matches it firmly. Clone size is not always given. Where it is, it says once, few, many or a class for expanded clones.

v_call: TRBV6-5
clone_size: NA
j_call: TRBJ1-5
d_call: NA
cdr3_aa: CASSGWGVGQPQHF
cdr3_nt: TGTGCCAGCAGTGGGTGGGGCGTGGGTCAGCCCCAGCATTTT

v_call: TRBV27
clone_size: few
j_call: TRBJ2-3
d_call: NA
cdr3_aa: CASRMTRLTDTQYF
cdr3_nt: TGTGCCAGCAGAATGACTAGATTAACAGATACGCAGTATTTT

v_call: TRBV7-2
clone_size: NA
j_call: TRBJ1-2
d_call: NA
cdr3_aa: CASSFTGVYGYTF
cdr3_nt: TGTGCCAGCAGCTTTACAGGAGTCTATGGCTACACCTTC

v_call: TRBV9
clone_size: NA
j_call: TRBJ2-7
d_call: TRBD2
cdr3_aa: CASSVLAGFGEQYF
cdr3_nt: TGTGCCAGCAGCGTACTAGCGGGATTTGGCGAGCAGTACTTC

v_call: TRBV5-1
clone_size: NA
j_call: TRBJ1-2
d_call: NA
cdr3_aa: CASSLLSGITNYGYTF
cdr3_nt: TGCGCCAGCAGCTTACTGTCCGGGATCACTAACTATGGCTACACCTTC

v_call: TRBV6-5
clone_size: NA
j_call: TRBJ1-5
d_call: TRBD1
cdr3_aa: CASRPRQGADAPQHF
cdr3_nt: TGTGCCAGCAGGCCTCGACAGGGGGCGGATGCTCCCCAGCATTTT

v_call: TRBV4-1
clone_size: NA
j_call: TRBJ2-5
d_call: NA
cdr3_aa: CASSQLDSFATQYF
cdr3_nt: TGCGCCAGCAGCCAATTGGACAGCTTCGCGACCCAGTACTTC

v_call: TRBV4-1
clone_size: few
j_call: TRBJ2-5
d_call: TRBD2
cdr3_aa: CASSQPGTSGIPGQETQYF
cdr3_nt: TGCGCCAGCAGCCAACCCGGGACTAGCGGGATCCCTGGCCAAGAGACCCAGTACTTC

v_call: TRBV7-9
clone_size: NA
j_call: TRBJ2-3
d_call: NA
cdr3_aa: CASSQAPVGTDTQYF
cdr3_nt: TGTGCCAGCAGCCAGGCCCCCGTCGGCACAGATACGCAGTATTTT

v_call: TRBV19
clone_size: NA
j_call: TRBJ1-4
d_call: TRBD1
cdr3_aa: CATRVGQTTNEKLFF
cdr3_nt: TGTGCCACTAGAGTGGGACAGACGACTAATGAAAAACTGTTTTTT

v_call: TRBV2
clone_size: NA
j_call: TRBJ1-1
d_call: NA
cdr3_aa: CASRPEEGGNTEAFF
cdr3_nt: TGTGCCAGCAGACCCGAGGAGGGCGGGAACACTGAAGCTTTCTTT

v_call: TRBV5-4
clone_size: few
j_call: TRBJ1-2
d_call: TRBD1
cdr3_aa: CASSLYTGAGYGYTF
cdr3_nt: TGTGCCAGCAGCTTGTATACAGGGGCGGGATATGGCTACACCTTC

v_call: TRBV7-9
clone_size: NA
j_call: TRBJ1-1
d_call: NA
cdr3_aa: CASSFGHSGGTEAFF
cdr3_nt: TGTGCCAGCAGCTTCGGGCATTCCGGGGGCACTGAAGCTTTCTTT

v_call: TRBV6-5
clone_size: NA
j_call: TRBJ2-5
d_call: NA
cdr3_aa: CASSARLVRSETQYF
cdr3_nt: TGTGCCAGCAGTGCTAGACTAGTCAGGTCAGAGACCCAGTACTTC

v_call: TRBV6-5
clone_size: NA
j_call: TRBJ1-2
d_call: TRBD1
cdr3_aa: CASSEALQGYYGYTF
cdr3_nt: TGTGCCAGCAGCGAGGCCTTACAGGGGTACTATGGCTACACCTTC

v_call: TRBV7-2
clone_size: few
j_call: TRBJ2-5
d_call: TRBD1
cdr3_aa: CASSTRQGMETQYF
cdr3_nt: TGTGCCAGCAGCACCCGACAGGGTATGGAGACCCAGTACTTC

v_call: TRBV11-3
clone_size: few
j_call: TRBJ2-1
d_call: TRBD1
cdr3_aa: CASSLDSGTGYNEQFF
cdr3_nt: TGTGCCAGCAGCTTAGATTCTGGGACAGGTTACAATGAGCAGTTCTTC

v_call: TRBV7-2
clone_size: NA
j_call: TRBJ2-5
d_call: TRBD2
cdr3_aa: CASSWQAGGITLEQYF
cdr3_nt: TGTGCCAGCAGCTGGCAAGCGGGGGGTATAACTCTGGAGCAGTACTTC

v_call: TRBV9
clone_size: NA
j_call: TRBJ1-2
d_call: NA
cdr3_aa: CASSVAGTNYGYTF
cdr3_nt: TGTGCCAGCAGCGTAGCGGGAACTAACTATGGCTACACCTTC

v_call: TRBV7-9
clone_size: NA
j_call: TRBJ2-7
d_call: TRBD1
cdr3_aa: CASSLAGTGNEQYF
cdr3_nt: TGTGCCAGCAGCTTAGCTGGGACAGGGAACGAGCAGTACTTC

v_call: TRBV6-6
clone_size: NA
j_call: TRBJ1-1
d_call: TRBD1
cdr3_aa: CASRYRGLNTEAFF
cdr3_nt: TGTGCCAGCAGGTACAGGGGCCTGAACACTGAAGCTTTCTTT

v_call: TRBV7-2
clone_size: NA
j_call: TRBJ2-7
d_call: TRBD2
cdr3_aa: CASSSGLAVLSYEQYF
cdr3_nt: TGTGCCAGCAGCTCGGGACTAGCGGTCCTCTCCTACGAGCAGTACTTC

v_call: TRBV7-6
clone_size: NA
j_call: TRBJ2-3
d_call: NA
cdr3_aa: CASSTPGQGTDTQYF
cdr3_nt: TGTGCCAGCAGCACGCCGGGACAAGGCACAGATACGCAGTATTTT

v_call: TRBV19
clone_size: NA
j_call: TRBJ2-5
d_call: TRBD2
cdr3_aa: CASNRGLAGGEETQYF
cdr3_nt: TGTGCCAGTAATCGTGGACTAGCGGGGGGGGAAGAGACCCAGTACTTC

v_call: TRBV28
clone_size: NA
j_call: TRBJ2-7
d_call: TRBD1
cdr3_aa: CASSFPTGFPRSDSYEQYF
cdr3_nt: TGTGCCAGCAGTTTCCCGACAGGGTTTCCTAGGTCCGACTCCTACGAGCAGTACTTC

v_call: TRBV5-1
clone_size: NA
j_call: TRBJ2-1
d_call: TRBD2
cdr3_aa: CASSSPGTSGPLSYNEQFF
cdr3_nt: TGCGCCAGCAGTTCCCCGGGGACTAGCGGGCCCCTCTCCTACAATGAGCAGTTCTTC

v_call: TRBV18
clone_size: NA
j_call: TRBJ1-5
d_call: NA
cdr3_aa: CASSPLGGGNQPQHF
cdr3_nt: TGTGCCAGCTCACCACTTGGGGGGGGAAATCAGCCCCAGCATTTT

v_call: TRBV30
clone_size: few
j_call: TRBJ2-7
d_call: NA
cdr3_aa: CAWSVQGINEQYF
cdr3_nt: TGTGCCTGGAGTGTACAGGGAATCAACGAGCAGTACTTC

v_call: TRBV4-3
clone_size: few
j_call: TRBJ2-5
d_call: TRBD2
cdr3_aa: CASSLGTSGETQYF
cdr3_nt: TGCGCCAGCAGCCTCGGGACTAGCGGAGAGACCCAGTACTTC

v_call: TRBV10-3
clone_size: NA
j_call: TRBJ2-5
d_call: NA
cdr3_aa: CAIRGRVLETQYF
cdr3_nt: TGTGCCATCAGGGGGCGAGTATTGGAGACCCAGTACTTC

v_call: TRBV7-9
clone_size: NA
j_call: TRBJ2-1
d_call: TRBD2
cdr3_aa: CASSLAGLAGPEQFF
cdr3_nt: TGTGCCAGCAGCTTAGCGGGACTAGCGGGACCTGAGCAGTTCTTC

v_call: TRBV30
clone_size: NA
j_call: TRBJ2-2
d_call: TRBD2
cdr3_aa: CAWGLGLAGSAGELFF
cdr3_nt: TGTGCCTGGGGACTTGGACTAGCGGGATCGGCCGGGGAGCTGTTTTTT

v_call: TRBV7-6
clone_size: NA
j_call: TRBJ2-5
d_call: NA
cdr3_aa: CASSLTHQETQYF
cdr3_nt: TGTGCCAGCAGCTTGACACACCAAGAGACCCAGTACTTC

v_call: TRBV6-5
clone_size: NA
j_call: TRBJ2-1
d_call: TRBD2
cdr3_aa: CASSYYGRGGYNEQFF
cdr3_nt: TGTGCCAGCAGTTATTACGGGCGGGGGGGCTACAATGAGCAGTTCTTC

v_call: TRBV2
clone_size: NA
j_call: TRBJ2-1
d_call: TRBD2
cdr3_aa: CASSEGTRRYNEQFF
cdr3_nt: TGTGCCAGCAGTGAGGGGACTAGGCGTTACAATGAGCAGTTCTTC

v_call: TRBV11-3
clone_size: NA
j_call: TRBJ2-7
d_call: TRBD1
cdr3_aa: CASSRTGLEQYF
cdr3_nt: TGTGCCAGCAGCCGGACAGGACTCGAGCAGTACTTC

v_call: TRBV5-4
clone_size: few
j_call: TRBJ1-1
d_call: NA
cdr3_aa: CASSLPSAVEAFF
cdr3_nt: TGTGCCAGCAGCTTGCCGTCGGCGGTGGAAGCTTTCTTT

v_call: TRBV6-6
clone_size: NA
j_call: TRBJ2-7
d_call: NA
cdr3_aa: CASRILSGSNYEQYF
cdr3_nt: TGTGCCAGCAGGATTCTTAGCGGTTCCAATTACGAGCAGTACTTC

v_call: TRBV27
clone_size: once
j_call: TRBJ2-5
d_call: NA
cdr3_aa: CASSARGRETQYF
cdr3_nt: TGTGCCAGCAGTGCCCGCGGCCGGGAGACCCAGTACTTC

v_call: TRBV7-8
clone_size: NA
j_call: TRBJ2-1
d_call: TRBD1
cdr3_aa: CASSTYDRVTSVF
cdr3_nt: TGTGCCAGCAGCACCTACGACAGGGTTACATCGGTCTTC

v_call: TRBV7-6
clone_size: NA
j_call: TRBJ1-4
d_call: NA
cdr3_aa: CASSLGSGRWGGKLFF
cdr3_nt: TGTGCCAGCAGCTTAGGTAGTGGCAGGTGGGGAGGAAAACTGTTTTTT

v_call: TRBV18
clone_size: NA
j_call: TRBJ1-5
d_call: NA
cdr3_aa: CASSPPGISGPQHF
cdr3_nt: TGTGCCAGCTCACCGCCAGGGATCTCGGGGCCCCAGCATTTT

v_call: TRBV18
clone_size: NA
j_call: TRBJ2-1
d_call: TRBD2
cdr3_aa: CASSPGLAGSGEQFF
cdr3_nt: TGTGCCAGCTCCCCGGGACTAGCGGGGTCGGGTGAGCAGTTCTTC

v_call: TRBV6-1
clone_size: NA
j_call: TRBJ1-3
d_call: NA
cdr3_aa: CASSEIMSGNTIYF
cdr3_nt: TGTGCCAGCAGTGAAATCATGTCAGGAAACACCATATATTTT

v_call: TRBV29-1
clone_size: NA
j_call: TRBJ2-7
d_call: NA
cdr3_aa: CSVVSDTKGSYEQYF
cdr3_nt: TGCAGCGTTGTCTCGGACACGAAAGGCTCCTACGAGCAGTACTTC

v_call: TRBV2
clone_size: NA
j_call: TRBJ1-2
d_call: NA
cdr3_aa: CASSETVFNYGYTF
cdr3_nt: TGTGCCAGCAGTGAAACAGTCTTTAACTATGGCTACACCTTC

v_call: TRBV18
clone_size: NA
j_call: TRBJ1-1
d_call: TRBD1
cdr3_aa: CASSLGQGQDEVTFF
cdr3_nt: TGTGCCAGCTCGCTTGGACAGGGGCAGGATGAGGTAACTTTCTTT

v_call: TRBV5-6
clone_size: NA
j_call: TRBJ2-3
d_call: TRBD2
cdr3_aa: CASSSGLAGTDTQYF
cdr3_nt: TGTGCCAGCAGCTCTGGACTAGCAGGGACAGATACGCAGTATTTT